Reported below is one T cell receptor (beta chain). High-throughput TCR beta sequencing covered peripheral CD8+ and CD4+ T cells. Between the trimmed V and J ends, which lost 0 bases and 3 bases, there was a span of 6 bases. The CDR3 runs to 13 residues. The V gene's germline CDR1 is GTSNPN and CDR2 SVGIG (reference sequence). RNA in amounts of roughly 0.45 to 1 ug was reverse transcribed with random hexamers. TCRdb fed the immunoSEQ multiplex PCR reads into MiXCR, producing one record per CDR3 protein. The data show 150,000 to 200,000 distinct CDR3 sequences, roughly 92% seen once. These data originate in a study of CD8 T cells in Susac syndrome.

The TCR comes from a human donor in good health. The sequencing sample was made of CD4+ T cells from PBMCs. The V call is TRBV30, the J call TRBJ2-1; D not certain. This chain's CDR3 is CAWSVGLYNEQFF. The CDR3 DNA is TGTGCCTGGAGTGTAGGGCTCTACAATGAGCAGTTCTTC.